The rows below give T cell receptor beta chains drawn from one sample of a study of shared clonotypes between healthy human individuals. Sequencing was performed with immunoSEQ multiplex PCR; in TCRdb, only in-frame clones are kept and a portion is missing. The table lists roughly 500,000 clones, about 78% of them singletons. The sample comprised PBMCs. The receptors were sampled from a woman between 40 and 55 years old in good health. Some clones in this sample may be carry-over from other donors' samples. CDR3s include the opening cysteine and the closing phenylalanine or tryptophan. Each record gives: D gene, V gene, J gene, clone size, CDR3 protein, CDR3 DNA. D genes are given only for firm matches. The size field is filled for only some rows; it gives once, few, many or a size class.

D gene: -; V gene: TRBV6-1; J gene: TRBJ1-4; clone size: -; CDR3 protein: CASNLQGGNNEKLFF; CDR3 DNA: TGTGCCAGTAACCTTCAGGGTGGAAATAATGAAAAACTGTTTTTT
D gene: -; V gene: TRBV6-1; J gene: TRBJ1-1; clone size: -; CDR3 protein: CASSTSLEPPEAFF; CDR3 DNA: TGTGCCAGCAGCACTTCCCTTGAACCCCCTGAAGCTTTCTTT
D gene: TRBD2; V gene: TRBV6-1; J gene: TRBJ2-7; clone size: -; CDR3 protein: CASTEGSGRVEQYF; CDR3 DNA: TGTGCCAGCACAGAGGGGAGCGGGAGGGTCGAGCAGTACTTC
D gene: -; V gene: TRBV11-2; J gene: TRBJ2-1; clone size: -; CDR3 protein: CASSLGSYNEQFF; CDR3 DNA: TGTGCCAGCAGCTTAGGAAGTTACAATGAGCAGTTCTTC
D gene: -; V gene: TRBV2; J gene: TRBJ1-6; clone size: -; CDR3 protein: CASSVGPHQGSPLHF; CDR3 DNA: TGTGCCAGCAGTGTAGGCCCCCATCAGGGTTCACCCCTCCACTTT
D gene: -; V gene: TRBV5-1; J gene: TRBJ1-5; clone size: -; CDR3 protein: CASSLSHGEPQHF; CDR3 DNA: TGCGCCAGCAGCTTATCCCATGGGGAGCCCCAGCATTTT
D gene: TRBD1; V gene: TRBV19; J gene: TRBJ1-4; clone size: -; CDR3 protein: CASTPGQGNEKLFF; CDR3 DNA: TGTGCCAGTACCCCCGGACAGGGGAATGAAAAACTGTTTTTT
D gene: -; V gene: TRBV5-6; J gene: TRBJ2-5; clone size: -; CDR3 protein: CASSATGGETQYF; CDR3 DNA: TGTGCCAGCAGCGCGACAGGAGGGGAGACCCAGTACTTC
D gene: -; V gene: TRBV9; J gene: TRBJ2-4; clone size: -; CDR3 protein: CASSVGGNKNIQYF; CDR3 DNA: TGTGCCAGCAGCGTAGGCGGCAATAAAAACATTCAGTACTTC
D gene: -; V gene: TRBV7-8; J gene: TRBJ1-3; clone size: -; CDR3 protein: CASSLHSVSGNTIYF; CDR3 DNA: TGTGCCAGCAGCTTACATTCGGTTTCTGGAAACACCATATATTTT
D gene: -; V gene: TRBV7-8; J gene: TRBJ2-3; clone size: -; CDR3 protein: CASSLQAAGTDTQYF; CDR3 DNA: TGTGCCAGCAGCTTACAGGCCGCGGGCACAGATACGCAGTATTTT
D gene: TRBD1; V gene: TRBV2; J gene: TRBJ2-7; clone size: -; CDR3 protein: CASRATGGGEQYF; CDR3 DNA: TGTGCCAGCAGGGCGACAGGGGGCGGTGAGCAGTACTTC
D gene: TRBD1; V gene: TRBV19; J gene: TRBJ2-1; clone size: -; CDR3 protein: CASNGQGAISSYNEQFF; CDR3 DNA: TGTGCCAGTAATGGACAGGGGGCGATTTCGTCCTACAATGAGCAGTTCTTC
D gene: -; V gene: TRBV7-2; J gene: TRBJ1-4; clone size: -; CDR3 protein: CASSPRPGDLTTNEKLFF; CDR3 DNA: TGTGCCAGCAGCCCCCGGCCTGGGGACCTTACAACTAATGAAAAACTGTTTTTT
D gene: -; V gene: TRBV5-1; J gene: TRBJ2-2; clone size: -; CDR3 protein: CASSLGNSPLNTGELFF; CDR3 DNA: TGCGCCAGCAGCTTGGGAAACAGTCCTTTGAACACCGGGGAGCTGTTTTTT
D gene: -; V gene: TRBV4-3; J gene: TRBJ1-1; clone size: few; CDR3 protein: CASSQTLNTEAFF; CDR3 DNA: TGCGCCAGCAGCCAAACCCTGAACACTGAAGCTTTCTTT
D gene: -; V gene: TRBV28; J gene: TRBJ1-2; clone size: -; CDR3 protein: CASSLGGAYGYTF; CDR3 DNA: TGTGCCAGCAGTTTGGGGGGCGCCTATGGCTACACCTTC
D gene: TRBD1; V gene: TRBV16; J gene: TRBJ2-1; clone size: -; CDR3 protein: CASSTTGRNEQFF; CDR3 DNA: TGTGCCAGCAGCACGACAGGGCGCAATGAGCAGTTCTTC
D gene: -; V gene: TRBV18; J gene: TRBJ1-1; clone size: few; CDR3 protein: CASSRTDPASSLNTEAFF; CDR3 DNA: TGTGCCAGCTCTCGAACTGACCCAGCAAGTAGTTTGAACACTGAAGCTTTCTTT
D gene: -; V gene: TRBV25-1; J gene: TRBJ2-1; clone size: -; CDR3 protein: CASSEWGRESYNEQFF; CDR3 DNA: TGTGCCAGCAGTGAGTGGGGAAGGGAGTCCTACAATGAGCAGTTCTTC
D gene: -; V gene: TRBV5-6; J gene: TRBJ1-2; clone size: -; CDR3 protein: CASSVGQNGYTF; CDR3 DNA: TGTGCCAGCAGCGTCGGACAGAATGGCTACACCTTC
D gene: -; V gene: TRBV28; J gene: TRBJ1-3; clone size: -; CDR3 protein: CASSLVGRHSTPGDTIYF; CDR3 DNA: TGTGCCAGCAGTTTAGTCGGTCGACACTCAACCCCAGGTGACACCATATATTTT
D gene: -; V gene: TRBV28; J gene: TRBJ2-3; clone size: -; CDR3 protein: CASRNVGGPPSTQYF; CDR3 DNA: TGTGCCAGTCGAAATGTGGGAGGCCCACCGAGTACGCAGTATTTT
D gene: TRBD2; V gene: TRBV5-1; J gene: TRBJ2-5; clone size: -; CDR3 protein: CASSLSGSGQETQYF; CDR3 DNA: TGCGCCAGCAGCCTCAGCGGGAGTGGCCAAGAGACCCAGTACTTC
D gene: -; V gene: TRBV4-1; J gene: TRBJ2-6; clone size: -; CDR3 protein: CASSQDFRRRRTPSGANVLTF; CDR3 DNA: TGCGCCAGCAGCCAAGATTTTAGGCGTCGCAGGACCCCCTCTGGGGCCAACGTCCTGACTTTC
D gene: -; V gene: TRBV18; J gene: TRBJ1-1; clone size: once; CDR3 protein: CASSPRQSNTEAFF; CDR3 DNA: TGTGCCAGCTCACCCAGGCAATCGAACACTGAAGCTTTCTTT
D gene: TRBD2; V gene: TRBV7-9; J gene: TRBJ2-5; clone size: -; CDR3 protein: CASSLAGGQETQYF; CDR3 DNA: TGTGCTAGCAGCTTAGCGGGAGGGCAAGAGACCCAGTACTTC
D gene: -; V gene: TRBV12-5; J gene: TRBJ2-7; clone size: -; CDR3 protein: CASGFSDYEQYF; CDR3 DNA: TGTGCTAGTGGTTTTAGCGATTACGAGCAGTACTTC
D gene: TRBD1; V gene: TRBV13; J gene: TRBJ2-1; clone size: -; CDR3 protein: CASSFPGTGGPYNEQFF; CDR3 DNA: TGTGCCAGCAGCTTCCCCGGGACAGGGGGCCCGTACAATGAGCAGTTCTTC
D gene: -; V gene: TRBV6-1; J gene: TRBJ2-7; clone size: -; CDR3 protein: CASSEGGQTPYEQYF; CDR3 DNA: TGTGCCAGCAGTGAGGGCGGGCAGACGCCCTACGAGCAGTACTTC
D gene: -; V gene: TRBV11-2; J gene: TRBJ2-2; clone size: -; CDR3 protein: CASSFPNLPGTGTGELFF; CDR3 DNA: TGTGCCAGCAGCTTCCCGAACCTCCCTGGGACGGGGACCGGGGAGCTGTTTTTT
D gene: -; V gene: TRBV10-3; J gene: TRBJ2-6; clone size: -; CDR3 protein: CAINRENPSGANVLTF; CDR3 DNA: TGTGCCATCAACAGAGAAAATCCCTCTGGGGCCAACGTCCTGACTTTC
D gene: -; V gene: TRBV5-1; J gene: TRBJ2-1; clone size: once; CDR3 protein: CASNTDGSSYNEQFF; CDR3 DNA: TGCGCCAGCAACACAGACGGGAGCTCCTACAATGAGCAGTTCTTC
D gene: -; V gene: TRBV11-3; J gene: TRBJ2-3; clone size: few; CDR3 protein: CASSLGSTDTQYF; CDR3 DNA: TGTGCCAGCAGCTTAGGAAGCACAGATACGCAGTATTTT
D gene: -; V gene: TRBV6-5; J gene: TRBJ2-1; clone size: -; CDR3 protein: CASSYSYARADNEQFF; CDR3 DNA: TGTGCCAGCAGTTATTCCTATGCCAGGGCCGACAATGAGCAGTTCTTC
D gene: -; V gene: TRBV2; J gene: TRBJ2-7; clone size: -; CDR3 protein: CASSEQGYEQYF; CDR3 DNA: TGTGCCAGCAGTGAACAGGGATACGAGCAGTACTTC
D gene: -; V gene: TRBV19; J gene: TRBJ1-2; clone size: -; CDR3 protein: CASSIGLNYGYTF; CDR3 DNA: TGTGCCAGTAGTATAGGACTGAACTATGGCTACACCTTC
D gene: -; V gene: TRBV10-3; J gene: TRBJ1-3; clone size: -; CDR3 protein: CAISVGELDSGNTIYF; CDR3 DNA: TGTGCCATCAGTGTCGGGGAACTTGACTCTGGAAACACCATATATTTT
D gene: -; V gene: TRBV30; J gene: TRBJ2-4; clone size: -; CDR3 protein: CAWSKDLAKNIQYF; CDR3 DNA: TGTGCCTGGAGTAAGGACCTAGCCAAAAACATTCAGTACTTC
D gene: -; V gene: TRBV28; J gene: TRBJ1-1; clone size: -; CDR3 protein: CASSLWGRDTEAFF; CDR3 DNA: TGTGCCAGCAGTTTATGGGGGCGGGACACTGAAGCTTTCTTT
D gene: TRBD1; V gene: TRBV5-4; J gene: TRBJ1-1; clone size: -; CDR3 protein: CASSLPTGDTEAFF; CDR3 DNA: TGTGCCAGCAGCCTACCCACAGGGGACACTGAAGCTTTCTTT
D gene: -; V gene: TRBV4-3; J gene: TRBJ2-7; clone size: -; CDR3 protein: CASSQALADSPYEQYF; CDR3 DNA: TGCGCCAGCAGCCAAGCTCTAGCGGACAGCCCCTACGAGCAGTACTTC
D gene: -; V gene: TRBV7-2; J gene: TRBJ1-2; clone size: few; CDR3 protein: CASSPRVGINYGYTF; CDR3 DNA: TGTGCCAGCAGCCCTAGGGTGGGCATTAACTATGGCTACACCTTC